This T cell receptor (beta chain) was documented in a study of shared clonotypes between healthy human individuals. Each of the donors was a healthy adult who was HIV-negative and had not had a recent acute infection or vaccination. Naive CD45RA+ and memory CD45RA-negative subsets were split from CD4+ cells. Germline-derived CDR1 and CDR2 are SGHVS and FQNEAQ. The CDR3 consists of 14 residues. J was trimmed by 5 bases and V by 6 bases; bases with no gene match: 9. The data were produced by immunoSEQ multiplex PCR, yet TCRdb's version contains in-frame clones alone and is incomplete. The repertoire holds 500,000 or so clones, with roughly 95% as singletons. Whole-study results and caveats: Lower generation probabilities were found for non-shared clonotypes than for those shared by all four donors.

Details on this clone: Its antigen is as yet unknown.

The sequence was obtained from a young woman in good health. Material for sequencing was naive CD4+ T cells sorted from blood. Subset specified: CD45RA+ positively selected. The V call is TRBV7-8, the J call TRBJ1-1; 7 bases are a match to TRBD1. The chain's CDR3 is CASSHRQGRTEAFF. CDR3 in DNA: TGTGCCAGCAGTCATCGACAGGGAAGGACTGAAGCTTTCTTT. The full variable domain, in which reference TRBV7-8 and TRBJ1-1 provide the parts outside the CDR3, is GAGVSQSPRYKVAKRGQDVALRCDPISGHVSLFWYQQALGQGPEFLTYFQNEAQLDKSGLPSDRFFAERPEGSVSTLKIQRTQQEDSAVYLCASSHRQGRTEAFFGQGTRLTVV.